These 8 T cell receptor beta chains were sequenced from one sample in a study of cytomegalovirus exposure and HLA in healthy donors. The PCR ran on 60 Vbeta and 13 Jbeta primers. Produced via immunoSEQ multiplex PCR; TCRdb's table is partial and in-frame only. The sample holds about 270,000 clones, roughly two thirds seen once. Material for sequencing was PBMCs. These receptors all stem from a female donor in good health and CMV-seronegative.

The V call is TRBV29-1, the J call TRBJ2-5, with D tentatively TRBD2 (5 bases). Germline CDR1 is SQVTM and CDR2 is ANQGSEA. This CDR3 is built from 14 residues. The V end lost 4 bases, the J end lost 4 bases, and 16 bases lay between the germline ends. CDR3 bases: TGCAGCGTTGTACCTAGCTTCTCAGGAGAGACCCAGTACTTC. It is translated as CSVVPSFSGETQYF.

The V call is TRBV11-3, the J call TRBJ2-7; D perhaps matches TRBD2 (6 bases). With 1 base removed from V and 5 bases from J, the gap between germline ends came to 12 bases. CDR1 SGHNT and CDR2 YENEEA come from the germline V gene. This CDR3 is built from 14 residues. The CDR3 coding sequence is TGTGCCAGCAGCTTAGTACTAGCTTCCAACGAGCAGTACTTC. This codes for CASSLVLASNEQYF.

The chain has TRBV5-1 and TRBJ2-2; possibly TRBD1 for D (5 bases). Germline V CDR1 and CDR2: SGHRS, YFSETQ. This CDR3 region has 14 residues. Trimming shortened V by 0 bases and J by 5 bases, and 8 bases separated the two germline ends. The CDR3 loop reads CASSLAAGTGELFF. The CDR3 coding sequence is TGCGCCAGCAGCTTGGCTGCAGGGACCGGGGAGCTGTTTTTT.

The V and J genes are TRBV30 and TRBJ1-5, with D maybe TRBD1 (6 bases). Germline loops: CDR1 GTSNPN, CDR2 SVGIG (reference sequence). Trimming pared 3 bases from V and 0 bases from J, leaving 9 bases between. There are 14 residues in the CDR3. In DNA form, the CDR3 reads TGTGCCTGGAGCCGGACAGTTAGCAATCAGCCCCAGCATTTT. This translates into CAWSRTVSNQPQHF.

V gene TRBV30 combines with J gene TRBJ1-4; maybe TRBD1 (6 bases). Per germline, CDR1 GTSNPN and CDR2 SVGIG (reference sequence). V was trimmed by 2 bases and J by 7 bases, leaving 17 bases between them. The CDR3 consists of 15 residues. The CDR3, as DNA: TGTGCCTGGAGTAAGGGCCCAGGGGTGCGTGAAAAACTGTTTTTT. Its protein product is CAWSKGPGVREKLFF.

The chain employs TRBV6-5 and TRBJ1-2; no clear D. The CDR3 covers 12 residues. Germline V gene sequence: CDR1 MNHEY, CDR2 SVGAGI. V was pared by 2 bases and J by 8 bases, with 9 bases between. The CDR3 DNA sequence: TGTGCCAGCAGTTACCCTCTGCAGGGCTACACCTTC. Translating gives CASSYPLQGYTF.

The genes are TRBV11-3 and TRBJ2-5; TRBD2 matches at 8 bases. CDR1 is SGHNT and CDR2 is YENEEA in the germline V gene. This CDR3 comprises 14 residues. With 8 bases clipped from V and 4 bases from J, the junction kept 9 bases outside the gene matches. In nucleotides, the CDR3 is TGTGCCAGCCACCGGGAGGGCCGAGGAGAGACCCAGTACTTC. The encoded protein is CASHREGRGETQYF.

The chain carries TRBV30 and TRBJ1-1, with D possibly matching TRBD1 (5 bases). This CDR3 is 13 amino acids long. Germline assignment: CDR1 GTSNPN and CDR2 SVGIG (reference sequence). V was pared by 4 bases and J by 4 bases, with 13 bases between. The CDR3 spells CAWILREATEAFF. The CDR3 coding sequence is TGTGCCTGGATCCTCAGGGAGGCCACTGAAGCTTTCTTT. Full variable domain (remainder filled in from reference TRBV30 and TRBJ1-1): SQTIHQWPATLVQPVGSPLSLECTVEGTSNPNLYWYRQAAGRGLQLLFYSVGIGQISSEVPQNLSASRPQDRQFILSSKKLLLSDSGFYLCAWILREATEAFFGQGTRLTVV.